The present T cell receptor (beta chain) was sequenced within a study of blood T cells in healthy people across ages. Regarding the study as a whole: It was not known whether donors were CMV positive (a possible confounder of expanded clonotype changes).

PCR was performed a second time for about 7 to 12 cycles using a sample-barcoded 5' primer and a J-beta primer mix. MiXCR, run by TCRdb on the 5' RACE reads, gives a single entry per CDR3 protein. The sample yields 650,000 to 700,000 distinct CDR3 sequences, over 40% seen once. This clonotype was counted at least ten times. Its antigen is undetermined. This CDR3 region has 13 residues. CDR1 and CDR2 (germline): DFQATT, SNEGSKA (reference sequence). The V gene lost 6 bases and the J gene lost 0 bases, with 9 bases spanning the gap. The chain recombines TRBV20-1 with TRBJ2-1; unclear D gene. The TCR was taken from a woman aged 80 or over in good health. Material for sequencing was blood. Here the CDR3 reads CSATISSYNEQFF. The CDR3 bases are TGCAGTGCCACGATCAGCTCCTACAATGAGCAGTTCTTC.